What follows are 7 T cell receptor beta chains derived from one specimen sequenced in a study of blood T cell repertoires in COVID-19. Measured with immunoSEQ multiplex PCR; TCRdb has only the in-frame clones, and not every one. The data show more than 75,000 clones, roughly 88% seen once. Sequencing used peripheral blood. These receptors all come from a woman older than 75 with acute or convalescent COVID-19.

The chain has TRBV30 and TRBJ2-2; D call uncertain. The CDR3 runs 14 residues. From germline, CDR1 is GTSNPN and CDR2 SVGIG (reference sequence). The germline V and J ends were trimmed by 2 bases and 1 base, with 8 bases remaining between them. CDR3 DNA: TGTGCCTGGAGTCGGCTAGGGAACACCGGGGAGCTGTTTTTT. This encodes CAWSRLGNTGELFF.

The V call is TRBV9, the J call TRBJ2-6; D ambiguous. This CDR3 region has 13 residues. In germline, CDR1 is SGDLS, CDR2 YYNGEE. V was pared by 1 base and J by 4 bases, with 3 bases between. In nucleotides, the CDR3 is TGTGCCAGCAGCGTACAGGGGGCCAACGTCCTGACTTTC. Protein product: CASSVQGANVLTF. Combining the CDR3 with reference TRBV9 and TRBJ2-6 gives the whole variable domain DSGVTQTPKHLITATGQRVTLRCSPRSGDLSVYWYQQSLDQGLQFLIQYYNGEERAKGNILERFSAQQFPDLHSELNLSSLELGDSALYFCASSVQGANVLTFGAGSRLTVL.

CDR3 in DNA: TGTGCCAGCAGCTCCCTGACAGGGGTTCATGGCTACACCTTC. This gives the protein CASSSLTGVHGYTF. V is TRBV7-9 and J is TRBJ1-2, with 8 bases that match TRBD1. The CDR3 totals 14 residues. In germline, CDR1 is SEHNR, CDR2 FQNEAQ (reference sequence). The V gene end was trimmed by 4 bases and the J gene end by 6 bases; junction bases not matched to a gene: 7.

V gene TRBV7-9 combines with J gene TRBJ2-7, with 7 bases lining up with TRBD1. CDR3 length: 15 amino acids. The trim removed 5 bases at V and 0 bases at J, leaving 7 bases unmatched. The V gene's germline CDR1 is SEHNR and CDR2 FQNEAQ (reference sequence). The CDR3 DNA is TGTGCCAGCAGCAGCGACAGGGCCATCTCCTACGAGCAGTACTTC. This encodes CASSSDRAISYEQYF.

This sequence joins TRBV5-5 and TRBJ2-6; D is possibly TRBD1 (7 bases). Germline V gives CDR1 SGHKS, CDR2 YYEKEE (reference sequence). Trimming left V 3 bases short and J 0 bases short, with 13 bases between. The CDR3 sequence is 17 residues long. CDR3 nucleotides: TGTGCCAGCAGCTACAGGGGAGGAGGCTCTGGGGCCAACGTCCTGACTTTC. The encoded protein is CASSYRGGGSGANVLTF.

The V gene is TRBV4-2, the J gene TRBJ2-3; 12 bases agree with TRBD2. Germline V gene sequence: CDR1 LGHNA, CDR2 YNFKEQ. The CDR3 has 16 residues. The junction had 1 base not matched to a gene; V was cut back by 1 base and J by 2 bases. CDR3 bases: TGTGCCAGCAGCCAAGCTAGCGGGGGGGACACAGATACGCAGTATTTT. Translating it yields CASSQASGGDTDTQYF.

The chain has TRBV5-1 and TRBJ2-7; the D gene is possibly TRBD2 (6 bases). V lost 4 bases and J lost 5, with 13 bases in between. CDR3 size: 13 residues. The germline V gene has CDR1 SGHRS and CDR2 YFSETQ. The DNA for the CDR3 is TGCGCCAGCAGCCGTATTAGGGAGGACGAGCAGTACTTC. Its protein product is CASSRIREDEQYF. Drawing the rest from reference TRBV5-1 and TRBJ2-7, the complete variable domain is KAGVTQTPRYLIKTRGQQVTLSCSPISGHRSVSWYQQTPGQGLQFLFEYFSETQRNKGNFPGRFSGRQFSNSRSEMNVSTLELGDSALYLCASSRIREDEQYFGPGTRLTVT.